The 2 T cell receptor beta chains below all came from one sample that was sequenced in a study of human T cells and chemical hapten exposure. TCRdb re-analysed the RACE reads in MiXCR, keeping a single row per CDR3 protein. Of roughly 200,000 distinct CDR3 sequences in the sample, 20% to 25% were seen once. Time point: patch test 1, 2 weeks after DPC sensitization. The treatment was: therapeutic diphenylcyclopropenone sensitization with weekly scalp DPC. Sequenced here: whole blood, sampled in connection with sensitization to the hapten diphenylcyclopropenone (DPC). The receptors come from a woman aged 50 to 60 with alopecia areata. Some clones in this sample may be carry-over from other donors' samples.

The table lists this clonotype with many counts. This sequence joins TRBV10-3 and TRBJ1-4; possibly TRBD1 for D (5 bases). The length of the CDR3 is 13 residues. The germline V and J ends were trimmed by 7 bases and 8 bases, with 14 bases remaining between them. The germline gives CDR1 ENHRY, CDR2 SYGVKD. Here the CDR3 reads CAITPGRGEKLFF. As DNA, the CDR3 is TGTGCCATCACTCCCGGCCGGGGGGAAAAACTGTTTTTT.

CDR3: CASPSGTAISGNTIYF. The CDR3, as DNA: TGTGCCAGCCCGTCCGGGACCGCGATCTCTGGAAACACCATATATTTT. The chain links TRBV12-3 or TRBV12-4 to TRBJ1-3; TRBD1 is a possible D gene (5 bases). The CDR3 sequence is 16 residues long. V was shortened by 8 bases and J by 0 bases, with 17 bases between the two germline ends.